The text below deals with one T cell receptor beta chain. The antigen remains unidentified. Arm-PCR of CDR3 regions and iRepertoire HTBI primers were the basis on which TCR beta libraries were built. TCRdb reprocessed the multiplex PCR reads with MiXCR, giving one entry per CDR3 protein. The sample yields about 470,000 distinct CDR3 sequences, about a fifth seen once. The sample originates from a study of regulatory T cells in long-lasting Graves disease. Broader study findings: In persistent patients, shared public clonotypes (roughly 2,800) outnumbered those in new patients (roughly 870). Persistent Graves' patients showed less TCR diversity than newly diagnosed patients showed.

Time point meaning: persistent/refractory GD, antithyroid drugs over 5 years with positive TRAb. The TCR library was made from RNA extracted from PBMCs. American Thyroid Association guidelines were used to diagnose Graves' disease. About 10 milliliters of peripheral blood were taken and placed in EDTA tubes. Trimming took 1 base from V and 3 from J; bases not matched to a gene: 12. The CDR3 runs 18 residues. The germline CDR1 and CDR2 sequences are MNHNS and SASEGT. The sequence derives from a female donor with Graves disease. The chain joins TRBV6-1 to TRBJ1-1; 9 positions agree with TRBD1. The material was peripheral blood mononuclear cells (PBMCs), obtained when the disease was refractory, from a patient treated with antithyroid drugs. The CDR3 bases are TGTGCCAGCAGTGAAGGGGGATACAGGGGGCTTTCGGACACTGAAGCTTTCTTT. Translated, it gives CASSEGGYRGLSDTEAFF.